The next 31 T cell receptor beta chains were all read from a single sample in a study of metastatic and nonmetastatic thyroid tumors. No treatment had been given to any patient before thyroid surgery. TCRdb re-called the PCR reads through MiXCR. The sample contains about 40,000 clones, 10% to 12% of which appear only once. Sequenced: blood. These receptors were collected from a female donor with papillary thyroid cancer or a benign thyroid nodule (not recorded which). Some clones in this sample may be carry-over from other donors' samples.

V usage is TRBV11-1 and J usage is TRBJ2-2; TRBD1 matches 9 bases. The V gene end was trimmed by 1 base and the J gene end by 7 bases; junction bases not matched to a gene: 7. Germline V gene lookup returns CDR1 SGHAT and CDR2 FQDESV (reference sequence). The CDR3 contains 16 residues. CDR3 in DNA: TGTGCCAGCAGCTTAGTGTACAGGGGGCTCGTCGGGGAGCTGTTTTTT. Encoded protein: CASSLVYRGLVGELFF. The whole variable domain, filled in from reference TRBV11-1 and TRBJ2-2, reads EAEVAQSPRYKITEKSQAVAFWCDPISGHATLYWYRQILGQGPELLVQFQDESVVDDSQLPKDRFSAERLKGVDSTLKIQPAELGDSAMYLCASSLVYRGLVGELFFGEGSRLTVL.

V usage is TRBV9 and J usage is TRBJ1-1; a possible D gene is TRBD1 (5 bases). The CDR3 spans 13 residues. The V gene's germline CDR1 is SGDLS and CDR2 YYNGEE. V shed 3 bases and J shed 2 bases, with 8 bases lying between them. The CDR3 DNA is TGTGCCAGCAGCGCGACAGCTAACACTGAAGCTTTCTTT. Translating gives CASSATANTEAFF.

The sample holds many counts of this clone. V is TRBV7-3 and J is TRBJ2-3, with D perhaps TRBD1 or TRBD2 (5 bases each). Trimming cost V 2 bases and J 8 bases, with 17 bases left between them. Germline CDR1 is SGHTA and CDR2 is FQGTGA. This CDR3 has 15 residues. Written as DNA, the CDR3 is TGTGCCAGCAGCTTAGGGGGTTCTCCCCTGAGTACGCAGTATTTT. Translating it yields CASSLGGSPLSTQYF.

In regard to this clone: This could be a read error, since a much larger clone is one nucleotide away. V usage is TRBV7-9 and J usage is TRBJ2-5, with 9 bases fitting TRBD2. From germline, CDR1 is SEHNR and CDR2 FQNEAQ (reference sequence). The J segment lost 5 bases and the V segment lost 3 bases, leaving 10 bases of the junction unmatched. CDR3 length: 16 amino acids. CDR3 bases: TGTGCCAGCAGCTTTGGAATAGCGGGAGTTTCGGAGACCCAGTACTTC. Protein product: CASSFGIAGVSETQYF.

There are many counts of this clone. The DNA of the CDR3 is TGTGCCAGTAGTTCAGCGACGGCCTACAATGAGCAGTTCTTC. Its translation: CASSSATAYNEQFF. V usage is TRBV19 and J usage is TRBJ2-1; D uncertain. This CDR3 spans 14 amino acids. The germline CDR1 and CDR2 sequences are LNHDA and SQIVND (reference sequence). V was cut by 5 bases and J by 2 bases, with 10 bases left in between.

On this clone: Its ends do not fully match the called genes, so a read error is possible. V is TRBV12-3 or TRBV12-4 and J is TRBJ1-1, with a tentative D call TRBD1 (6 bases). CDR3 length: 16 residues. CDR3: CAGSLSSYRANTEAFF. CDR3 nucleotide sequence: TGTGCCGGCAGTTTATCCTCTTACAGGGCGAACACTGAAGCTTTCTTT.

This clone was seen at least ten times. The genes are TRBV4-3 and TRBJ1-2; no firm D call. Germline V CDR1 and CDR2: LGHNA, YSLEER. The CDR3 is 13 amino acids. The V end was cut by 0 bases, the J end by 5 bases, with 7 bases between. DNA of the CDR3: TGCGCCAGCAGCCAAGATTGGGGTTATGGCTACACCTTC. This encodes CASSQDWGYGYTF.

With respect to this clone: This sequence may be a read error, since a much larger clone differs from it by one base. The sample holds other DNA sequences that translate to the same CDR3. V and J are TRBV20-1 and TRBJ2-7, with 7 bases that match TRBD1. The CDR3 runs to 14 residues. CDR1 DFQATT and CDR2 SNEGSKA come from the germline V gene (reference sequence). V shed 5 bases, J shed 6 bases, and the junction held 13 bases outside the gene matches. The DNA of the CDR3 is TGCAGTGCTCCGACAGGGTGCGGAATAGGCGAGCAGTACTTC. It codes for CSAPTGCGIGEQYF.

Many counts were recorded for this clone. The chain is built from TRBV6-2 or TRBV6-3 and TRBJ2-1, with 11 bases identical to TRBD2. This CDR3 is 17 amino acids long. Per germline, CDR1 MNHEY and CDR2 SVGEGT. V lost 3 bases and J lost 7; bases outside the gene matches: 11. DNA of the CDR3: TGTGCCAGCAGTTATAGTGGGTTAGCGGGAGGGATAAATGAGCAGTTCTTC. As protein: CASSYSGLAGGINEQFF.

This clone occurred a few times. This sequence joins TRBV6-2 or TRBV6-3 and TRBJ2-7; D is uncertain. The V gene lost 10 bases and the J gene lost 1 base, with 8 bases spanning the gap. CDR1 and CDR2 from the germline V gene are MNHEY and SVGEGT. The CDR3 extends over 11 amino acids. For the CDR3, the DNA is TGTGCCACGGGCGCATCCTACGAGCAGTACTTC. It encodes CATGASYEQYF.

This clone was seen only a few times. The chain joins TRBV28 to TRBJ1-2, with D unresolved. In germline, CDR1 is MDHEN, CDR2 SYDVKM. Between the trimmed V and J ends, which lost 2 bases and 1 base, there was a span of 11 bases. The CDR3 spans 15 residues. The CDR3, as DNA: TGTGCCAGCAGTTTAATTGACACCAATAACTATGGCTACACCTTC. Its protein is CASSLIDTNNYGYTF.

Remarks on this clone: Germline is not matched at one junction end, which may reflect a read error. In the same sample, other DNA sequences code for this CDR3. The chain recombines TRBV19 with TRBJ2-7; 12 nucleotides align to TRBD1. Germline loops: CDR1 LNHDA, CDR2 SQIVND (reference sequence). The CDR3 totals 15 residues. The CDR3 reads CASSIRDRGHYEQYF. The CDR3, as DNA: TGCGCCAGTAGCATTAGGGACAGGGGGCACTACGAGCAGTACTTC. The full variable domain, rest sourced from reference TRBV19 and TRBJ2-7, is DGGITQSPKYLFRKEGQNVTLSCEQNLNHDAMYWYRQDPGQGLRLIYYSQIVNDFQKGDIAEGYSVSREKKESFPLTVTSAQKNPTAFYLCASSIRDRGHYEQYFGPGTRLTVT.

This clone has ten or more counts. The chain uses TRBV20-1 and TRBJ2-7; D gene uncertain. Germline CDR1 and CDR2: DFQATT and SNEGSKA (reference sequence). Between the trimmed V and J ends, which lost 4 bases and 3 bases, there was a span of 7 bases. This CDR3 has 11 residues. The CDR3 is CSAISGYEQYF. The CDR3 DNA follows: TGCAGTGCTATATCGGGCTACGAGCAGTACTTC.

The rearrangement links TRBV5-1 to TRBJ2-1; D ambiguous. Germline assignment: CDR1 SGHRS and CDR2 YFSETQ. There are 15 residues in the CDR3. The V and J ends lost 2 bases and 2 bases respectively, with 11 bases between them. CDR3 sequence: CASSFGSSAYNEQFF. The CDR3 coding sequence is TGCGCCAGCAGCTTCGGATCCAGCGCCTACAATGAGCAGTTCTTC.

This clone was counted ten times or more. The genes are TRBV7-2 and TRBJ1-2, with D unresolved. Germline assignment: CDR1 SGHTA and CDR2 FQGNSA. Trimming left V 0 bases short and J 2 bases short, with 7 bases between. The CDR3 loop spans 14 amino acids. CDR3 sequence: CASSLAGGNYGYTF. DNA for the CDR3: TGTGCCAGCAGCTTAGCAGGAGGAAACTATGGCTACACCTTC.

Many counts were recorded for this clone. V is TRBV4-1 and J is TRBJ2-2; 13 bases map to TRBD2. This CDR3 contains 16 residues. J gave up 8 bases and V 4 bases, and 7 bases lay outside the gene matches. Germline V CDR1 and CDR2: MGHRA, YSYEKL. The CDR3 spells CASSPYRLAGGGELFF. As DNA, the CDR3 is TGCGCCAGCAGCCCCTATAGACTAGCGGGGGGAGGGGAGCTGTTTTTT.

This clone has at least ten counts. The genes are TRBV7-9 and TRBJ2-7; 8 bases are a match to TRBD1. Germline loops: CDR1 SEHNR, CDR2 FQNEAQ (reference sequence). This CDR3 comprises 16 residues. J was trimmed by 4 bases and V by 4 bases; bases with no gene match: 12. CDR3 in DNA: TGTGCCAGCAGCTCTGGACAGGGAGGAAAATTGTACGAGCAGTACTTC. Residues: CASSSGQGGKLYEQYF.

This clone was counted ten times or more. This may stem from a read error, because a much larger clone lies one nucleotide away. The gene calls are TRBV7-2 and TRBJ2-3; tentatively, D is TRBD2 (6 bases). The germline V and J ends were trimmed by 3 bases and 4 bases, with 11 bases remaining between them. This CDR3 spans 14 amino acids. CDR1 is SGHTA, CDR2 FQGNSA, per germline. DNA of the CDR3: TGTGCCAGCAGCTTGGCCGGGAGCGCAGATACGCAGTATTTT. Protein sequence: CASSLAGSADTQYF.

The V and J genes are TRBV28 and TRBJ2-2; D is possibly TRBD1 (6 bases). This CDR3 is 14 amino acids long. The germline CDR1 and CDR2 sequences are MDHEN and SYDVKM. Trimming pared 6 bases from V and 7 bases from J, leaving 15 bases between. The CDR3 region has the DNA TGTGCCAGCAGACTCAGGGACATCGGCGGGGAGCTGTTTTTT. Residues: CASRLRDIGGELFF.

This clone was seen at least ten times. The V and J genes are TRBV7-3 and TRBJ2-3, with 7 bases identical to TRBD2. The CDR3 contains 15 residues. Germline V gene sequence: CDR1 SGHTA, CDR2 FQGTGA. Trimming removed 5 bases from V and 3 bases from J; junction bases left unmatched: 8. CDR3 residues: CASSPGGIGTDTQYF. CDR3 DNA: TGTGCCAGCAGCCCCGGGGGGATTGGGACAGATACGCAGTATTTT.

This clone was recorded at least ten times. The CDR3 loop reads CSARESVYPNEQFF. In DNA, the CDR3 is TGCAGTGCTAGAGAATCAGTCTACCCCAATGAGCAGTTCTTC. The chain has TRBV20-1 and TRBJ2-1; D gene ambiguous. The V and J ends lost 0 bases and 6 bases respectively, with 12 bases between them. The germline V gene encodes CDR1 DFQATT and CDR2 SNEGSKA (reference sequence). CDR3 length: 14 residues.

The table lists this clone with many counts. The rearrangement links TRBV2 to TRBJ2-7; D might be TRBD1 (6 bases). Germline CDR1 SNHLY, CDR2 FYNNEI. Trimming removed 8 bases from V and 4 bases from J, with 12 bases in between. The length of the CDR3 is 12 residues. Here the CDR3 reads CASGDTLYEQYF. The CDR3 region has the DNA TGTGCCAGCGGGGACACCTTGTACGAGCAGTACTTC.

This clone was seen a few times. The rearrangement links TRBV28 to TRBJ2-7, with TRBD2 matching 9 bases. CDR3 length: 14 residues. Germline V gene data show CDR1 as MDHEN and CDR2 as SYDVKM. The J segment lost 3 bases and the V segment lost 10 bases, leaving 10 bases of the junction unmatched. CDR3 in amino acids: CATDRREGHYEQYF. The CDR3 region has the DNA TGTGCCACCGATCGGCGGGAGGGTCACTACGAGCAGTACTTC. The variable domain in full, with the rest retrieved from reference TRBV28 and TRBJ2-7, is DVKVTQSSRYLVKRTGEKVFLECVQDMDHENMFWYRQDPGLGLRLIYFSYDVKMKEKGDIPEGYSVSREKKERFSLILESASTNQTSMYLCATDRREGHYEQYFGPGTRLTVT.

This clone was counted many times. This chain uses TRBV5-4 with TRBJ1-4; 7 bases align to TRBD1. J was trimmed by 8 bases and V by 2 bases; bases with no gene match: 9. The germline V gene encodes CDR1 SGHNT and CDR2 YYREEE (reference sequence). CDR3 size: 15 residues. CDR3 loop: CASSLYTGVGEKLFF. DNA of the CDR3: TGTGCCAGCAGCTTATATACAGGGGTGGGCGAAAAACTGTTTTTT.

This clone was detected many times. This chain's CDR3 is CASRPMTGGIYGYTF. The CDR3 DNA sequence: TGTGCCAGCAGACCTATGACAGGGGGCATCTATGGCTACACCTTC. V usage is TRBV27 and J usage is TRBJ1-2; 10 bases are shared with TRBD1. The CDR3 consists of 15 residues. Per germline, CDR1 MNHEY and CDR2 SMNVEV (reference sequence). The ends lost 6 bases at V and 4 bases at J; junction bases unmatched: 8.

This clone was found a few times. With a much larger clone just one base away, this may be a read error. The chain uses TRBV2 and TRBJ2-2, with TRBD2 identical over 9 bases. This CDR3 region has 15 residues. Looked up from germline, CDR1 is SNHLY and CDR2 is FYNNEI. This chain's CDR3 is CASSGGTSYTRELFF. The CDR3 nucleotides are TGTGCCAGCAGCGGCGGGACTAGCTACACCAGGGAGCTGTTTTTT. Looking up the rest from reference TRBV2 and TRBJ2-2 gives the full variable domain: EPEVTQTPSHQVTQMGQEVILRCVPISNHLYFYWYRQILGQKVEFLVSFYNNEISEKSEIFDDQFSVERPDGSNFTLKIRSTKLEDSAMYFCASSGGTSYTRELFFGEGSRLTVL.

A word on this clone: It may be a read error: a sequence one base away is much more abundant. The sample contains more than one DNA sequence encoding this CDR3. The chain uses TRBV5-1 and TRBJ2-3; D remains unclear. Trimming took off 0 bases at V and 2 bases at J, with 7 bases between the two ends. Germline CDR1 and CDR2: SGHRS and YFSETQ. This CDR3 comprises 14 residues. Here the CDR3 reads CASSLGRITDTQYF. The CDR3 nucleotides are TGCGCCAGCAGCTTGGGGCGTATCACAGATACGCAGTATTTT.

There are many counts of this clone. The chain combines TRBV12-3 or TRBV12-4 with TRBJ2-1, with 10 bases fitting TRBD2. The CDR3 is made up of 14 amino acids. The trim removed 4 bases at V and 4 bases at J, leaving 1 base unmatched. The CDR3 loop is CASSSGLAYNEQFF. The DNA for the CDR3 is TGTGCCAGCAGTTCGGGACTAGCGTACAATGAGCAGTTCTTC.

This clone was counted at least ten times. CDR3 in amino acids: CSASSGGYEQYF. The CDR3 DNA sequence: TGCAGTGCTAGCAGCGGGGGGTACGAGCAGTACTTC. V and J are TRBV20-1 and TRBJ2-7; TRBD2 matches at 9 bases. J lost 4 bases, V lost 3 bases, and 1 base had no gene match. The CDR3 extends over 12 amino acids. From germline, CDR1 is DFQATT and CDR2 SNEGSKA (reference sequence).

This clone was detected ten times or more. The chain is built from TRBV4-1 and TRBJ2-5; D ambiguous. The CDR3 runs to 14 residues. V dropped 4 bases and J dropped 1 base, with 10 bases sitting between them. From germline, CDR1 is MGHRA and CDR2 YSYEKL. CDR3 amino acids: CASSPPGIQETQYF. The CDR3 DNA is TGCGCCAGCAGCCCCCCGGGCATCCAAGAGACCCAGTACTTC.

In its sample, this clone was seen many times. The chain combines TRBV11-3 with TRBJ2-1; 7 nucleotides match TRBD1. Germline trimming cut 5 bases from V and 6 bases from J; bases unmatched to any gene: 10. The CDR3 totals 15 residues. Germline CDR1 is SGHNT and CDR2 is YENEEA. CDR3 bases: TGTGCCAGCAGCCCAGACAGGGTTTTCGTCAATGAGCAGTTCTTC. This encodes CASSPDRVFVNEQFF.